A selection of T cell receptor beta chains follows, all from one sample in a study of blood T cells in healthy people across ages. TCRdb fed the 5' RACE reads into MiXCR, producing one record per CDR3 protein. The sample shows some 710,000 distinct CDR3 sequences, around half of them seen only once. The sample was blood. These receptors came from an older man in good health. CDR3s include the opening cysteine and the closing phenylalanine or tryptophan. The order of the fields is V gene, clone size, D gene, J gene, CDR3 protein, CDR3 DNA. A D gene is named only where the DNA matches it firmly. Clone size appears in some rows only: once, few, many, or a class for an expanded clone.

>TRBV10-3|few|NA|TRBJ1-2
CAISREAVGYGYTF
TGTGCCATCAGTAGGGAGGCGGTAGGCTATGGCTACACCTTC
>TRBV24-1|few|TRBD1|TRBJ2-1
CATRTGGRYNEQFF
TGTGCCACCAGGACAGGGGGTAGGTACAATGAGCAGTTCTTC
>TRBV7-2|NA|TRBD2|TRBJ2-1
CASSLEVWAGGRQFF
TGTGCCAGCAGCTTAGAGGTCTGGGCGGGAGGGCGTCAGTTCTTC
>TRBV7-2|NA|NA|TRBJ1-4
CASSSGPGQDEKLFF
TGTGCCAGCAGCTCAGGCCCAGGGCAAGATGAAAAACTGTTTTTT
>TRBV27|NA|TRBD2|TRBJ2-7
CASSFLAGVYEQYF
TGTGCCAGCAGTTTTCTAGCGGGAGTATACGAGCAGTACTTC
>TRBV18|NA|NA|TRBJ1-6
CASSPGWGGESPLHF
TGTGCCAGCTCACCAGGGTGGGGGGGAGAATCACCCCTCCACTTT
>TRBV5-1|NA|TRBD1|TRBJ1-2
CASSLVGQGMDGYTF
TGCGCCAGCAGCTTGGTGGGACAGGGGATGGATGGCTACACCTTC
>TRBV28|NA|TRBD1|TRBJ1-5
CASSLGPGTGGSQPQHF
TGTGCCAGCAGTCTTGGTCCCGGGACAGGGGGGTCTCAGCCCCAGCATTTT
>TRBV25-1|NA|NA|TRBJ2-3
CASGAFTDTQYF
TGTGCCAGTGGAGCTTTCACAGATACGCAGTATTTT
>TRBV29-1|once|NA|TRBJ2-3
CSVRAEADTQYF
TGCAGCGTGCGCGCGGAGGCAGATACGCAGTATTTT
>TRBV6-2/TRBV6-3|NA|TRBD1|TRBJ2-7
CANWTGRLGEQYF
TGTGCCAACTGGACAGGACGTCTAGGCGAGCAGTACTTC
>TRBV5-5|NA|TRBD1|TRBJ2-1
CASSLQGAQNNEQFF
TGTGCCAGCAGCTTACAGGGGGCGCAAAACAATGAGCAGTTCTTC
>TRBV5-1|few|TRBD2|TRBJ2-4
CASSFSGGEDIQYF
TGCGCCAGCAGCTTCAGCGGGGGGGAAGACATTCAGTACTTC
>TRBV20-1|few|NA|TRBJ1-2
CSAVDSNYGYTF
TGCAGTGCAGTCGACAGCAACTATGGCTACACCTTC
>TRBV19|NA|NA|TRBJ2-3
CASSISGYRGDTQYF
TGTGCCAGTAGTATCTCCGGGTACCGCGGAGATACGCAGTATTTT
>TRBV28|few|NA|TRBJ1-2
CASSSQGPGYTF
TGTGCCAGCAGTTCCCAGGGTCCTGGCTACACCTTC
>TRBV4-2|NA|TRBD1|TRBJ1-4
CASSQDRGVVEKLFF
TGTGCCAGCAGCCAAGACAGGGGGGTCGTCGAAAAACTGTTTTTT
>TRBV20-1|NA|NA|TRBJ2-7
CSARDSAVNSHEQYF
TGCAGTGCTAGAGATAGCGCGGTAAACTCCCACGAGCAGTACTTC
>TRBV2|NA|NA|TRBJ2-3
CASREALTTDMQYF
TGTGCCAGCAGGGAAGCGCTAACCACAGATATGCAGTATTTT
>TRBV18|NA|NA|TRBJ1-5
CASSGGWDQPQHF
TGTGCCAGCTCGGGGGGGTGGGATCAGCCCCAGCATTTT
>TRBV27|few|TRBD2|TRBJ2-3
CASRGLARAADTQYF
TGTGCCAGCAGGGGACTAGCGCGTGCCGCAGATACGCAGTATTTT
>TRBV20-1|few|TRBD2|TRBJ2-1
CSAPSLMGSGSNEQFF
TGCAGTGCCCCGAGTTTAATGGGTAGCGGGAGTAATGAGCAGTTCTTC
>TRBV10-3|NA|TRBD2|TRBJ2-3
CATMSSGSTDTQYF
TGTGCCACCATGTCTAGCGGGAGCACAGATACGCAGTATTTT
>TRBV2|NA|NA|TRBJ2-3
CASSEARVTQYF
TGTGCCAGCAGTGAAGCCAGGGTCACGCAGTATTTT
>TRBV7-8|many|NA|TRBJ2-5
CASSLGPFLEKETQYF
TGTGCCAGCAGCTTAGGGCCTTTCCTAGAAAAAGAGACCCAGTACTTC
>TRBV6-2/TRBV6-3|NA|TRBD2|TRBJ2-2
CASSYGAGANTGELFF
TGTGCCAGCAGTTACGGAGCGGGGGCGAACACCGGGGAGCTGTTTTTT
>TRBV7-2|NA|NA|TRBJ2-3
CASSLVPDTGTQYF
TGTGCCAGCAGCTTAGTCCCGGACACAGGTACGCAGTATTTT
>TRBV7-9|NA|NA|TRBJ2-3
CASSLVAGPTDTQYF
TGTGCCAGCAGCTTAGTTGCGGGACCCACAGATACGCAGTATTTT
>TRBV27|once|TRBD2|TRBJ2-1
CASSSSGSAYNEQFF
TGTGCCAGCAGTTCTAGCGGATCAGCCTACAATGAGCAGTTCTTC
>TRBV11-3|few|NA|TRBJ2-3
CASSSWAGTDTQYF
TGTGCCAGCAGCTCCTGGGCAGGGACCGATACGCAGTATTTT
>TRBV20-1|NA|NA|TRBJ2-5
CSAMQGPYQETQYF
TGCAGTGCTATGCAGGGACCGTACCAAGAGACCCAGTACTTC
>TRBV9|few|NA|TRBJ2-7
CASSVDVSTPRQYF
TGTGCCAGCAGCGTAGATGTCAGTACCCCAAGGCAGTACTTC
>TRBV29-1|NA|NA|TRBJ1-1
CSVVEDSNTEAFF
TGCAGCGTTGTTGAGGATTCGAACACTGAAGCTTTCTTT
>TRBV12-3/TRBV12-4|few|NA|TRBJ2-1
CASSFLEPPYNEQFF
TGTGCCAGCAGTTTTCTGGAGCCCCCCTACAATGAGCAGTTCTTC
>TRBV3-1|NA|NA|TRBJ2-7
CASAQSFYEQYF
TGTGCCAGCGCACAGAGTTTCTACGAGCAGTACTTC
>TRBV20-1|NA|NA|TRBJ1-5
CSAGTGTIGQPQHF
TGCAGTGCTGGGACCGGGACAATCGGACAGCCCCAGCATTTT
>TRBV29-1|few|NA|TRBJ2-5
CSVPGRGVSETQYF
TGCAGCGTACCGGGGCGGGGAGTTAGCGAGACCCAGTACTTC
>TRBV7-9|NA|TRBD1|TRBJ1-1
CASSVTTGGSTEAFF
TGTGCCAGCAGCGTTACGACAGGGGGGAGCACTGAAGCTTTCTTT
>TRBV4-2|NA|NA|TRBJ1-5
CASSQAVGGAGQPQHF
TGTGCCAGCAGCCAAGCCGTAGGGGGTGCAGGTCAGCCCCAGCATTTT
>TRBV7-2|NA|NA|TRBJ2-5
CASSLLGSGGETQYF
TGTGCCAGCAGCTTACTAGGTAGCGGAGGTGAGACCCAGTACTTC
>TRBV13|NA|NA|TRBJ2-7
CASSTRVRRDEQYF
TGTGCCAGCAGCACCCGGGTTAGGAGGGACGAGCAGTACTTC
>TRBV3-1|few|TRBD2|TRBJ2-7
CASSPQGSGRESSYEQYF
TGTGCCAGCAGCCCCCAGGGTAGCGGGAGGGAAAGCTCCTACGAGCAGTACTTC
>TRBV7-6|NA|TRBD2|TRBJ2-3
CASSLSRLAGVGSTDTQYF
TGCGCCAGCAGCCTTAGCAGACTAGCGGGAGTAGGAAGCACAGATACGCAGTATTTT
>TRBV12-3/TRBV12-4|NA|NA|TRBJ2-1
CASDHPMSNEQFF
TGTGCCAGCGACCATCCCATGAGCAATGAGCAGTTCTTC
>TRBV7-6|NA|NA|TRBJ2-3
CASSLDGLQGGFADTQYF
TGTGCCAGCAGCTTAGATGGTCTGCAGGGGGGATTCGCAGATACGCAGTATTTT
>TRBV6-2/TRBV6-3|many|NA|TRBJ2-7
CASLLSNSYEQYF
TGTGCCAGCCTACTCAGCAACTCCTACGAGCAGTACTTC
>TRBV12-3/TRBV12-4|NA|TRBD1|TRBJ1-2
CASTGQGVADGYTF
TGTGCCAGCACCGGACAGGGGGTAGCTGATGGCTACACCTTC
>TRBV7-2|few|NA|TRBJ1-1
CASSLVSIRGRTEAFF
TGTGCCAGCAGCTTAGTCAGCATTCGGGGGCGGACTGAAGCTTTCTTT
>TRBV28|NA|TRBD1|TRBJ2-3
CASSFRTGGADTQYF
TGTGCCAGCAGTTTTAGGACAGGGGGTGCAGATACGCAGTATTTT
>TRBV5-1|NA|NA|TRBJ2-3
CASSLSSDIVRTDTQYF
TGCGCCAGCAGCTTGTCGTCCGATATCGTACGCACAGATACGCAGTATTTT
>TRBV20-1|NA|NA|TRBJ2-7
CSARGSKGSTYEQYF
TGCAGTGCTAGAGGTTCGAAGGGCTCTACCTACGAGCAGTACTTC
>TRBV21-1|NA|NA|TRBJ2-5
CASLAGPRTSYQETQYF
TGTGCCAGCTTGGCGGGTCCTCGGACTTCGTACCAAGAGACCCAGTACTTC
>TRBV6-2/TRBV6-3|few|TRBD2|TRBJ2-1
CASSRTSPSYNEQFF
TGTGCCAGCAGCCGGACTAGTCCTTCCTACAATGAGCAGTTCTTC
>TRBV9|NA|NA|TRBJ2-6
CASGKFGTGANVLTF
TGTGCCAGCGGGAAATTCGGGACTGGGGCCAACGTCCTGACTTTC
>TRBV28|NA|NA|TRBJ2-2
CASRAANTGELFF
TGTGCCAGCAGGGCAGCAAACACCGGGGAGCTGTTTTTT
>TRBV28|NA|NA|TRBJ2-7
CASGFEGTGYEQYF
TGTGCCAGCGGTTTCGAAGGGACGGGCTACGAGCAGTACTTC
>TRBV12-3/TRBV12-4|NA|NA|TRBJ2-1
CASSLAVGGGSYNEQFF
TGTGCCAGCAGTTTAGCGGTTGGAGGGGGCTCCTACAATGAGCAGTTCTTC
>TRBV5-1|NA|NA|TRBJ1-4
CASRLDIGQGNEKLFF
TGCGCCAGCAGATTGGATATAGGGCAGGGGAATGAAAAACTGTTTTTT
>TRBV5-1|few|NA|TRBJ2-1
CASSEGYYNEQFF
TGCGCCAGCAGCGAGGGGTACTACAATGAGCAGTTCTTC
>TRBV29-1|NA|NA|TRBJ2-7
CSARPTSRDEQYF
TGCAGCGCCCGCCCCACGAGTCGGGACGAGCAGTACTTC